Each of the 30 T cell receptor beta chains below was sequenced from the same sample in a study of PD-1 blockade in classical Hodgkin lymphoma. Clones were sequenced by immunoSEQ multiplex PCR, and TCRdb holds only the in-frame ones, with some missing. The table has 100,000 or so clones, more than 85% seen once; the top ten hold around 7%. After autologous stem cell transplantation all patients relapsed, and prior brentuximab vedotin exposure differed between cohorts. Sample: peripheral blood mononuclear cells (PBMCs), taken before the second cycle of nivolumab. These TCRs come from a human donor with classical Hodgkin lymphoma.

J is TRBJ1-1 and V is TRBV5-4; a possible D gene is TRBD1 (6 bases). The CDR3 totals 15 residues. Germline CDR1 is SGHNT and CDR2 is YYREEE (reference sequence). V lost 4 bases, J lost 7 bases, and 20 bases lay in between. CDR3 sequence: CASSPRAGEDGEAFF. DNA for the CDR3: TGTGCCAGCAGCCCCCGGGCAGGGGAGGATGGTGAAGCTTTCTTT.

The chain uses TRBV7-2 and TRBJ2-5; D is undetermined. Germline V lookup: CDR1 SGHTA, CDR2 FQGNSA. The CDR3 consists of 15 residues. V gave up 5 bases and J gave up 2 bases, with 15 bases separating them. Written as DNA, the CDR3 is TGTGCCAGCAGCCCTGGACCTACCGAACAAGAGACCCAGTACTTC. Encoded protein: CASSPGPTEQETQYF.

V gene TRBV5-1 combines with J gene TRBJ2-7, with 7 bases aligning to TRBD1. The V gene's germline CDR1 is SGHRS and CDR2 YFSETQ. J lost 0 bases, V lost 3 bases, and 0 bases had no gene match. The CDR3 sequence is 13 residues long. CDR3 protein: CASSWTGSYEQYF. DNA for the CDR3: TGCGCCAGCAGCTGGACAGGCTCCTACGAGCAGTACTTC.

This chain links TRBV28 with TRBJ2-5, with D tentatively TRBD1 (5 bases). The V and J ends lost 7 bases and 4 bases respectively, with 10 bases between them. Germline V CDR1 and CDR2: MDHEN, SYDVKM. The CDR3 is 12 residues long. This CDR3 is CASTGSGETQYF. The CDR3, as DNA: TGTGCCAGCACAGGGTCAGGAGAGACCCAGTACTTC.

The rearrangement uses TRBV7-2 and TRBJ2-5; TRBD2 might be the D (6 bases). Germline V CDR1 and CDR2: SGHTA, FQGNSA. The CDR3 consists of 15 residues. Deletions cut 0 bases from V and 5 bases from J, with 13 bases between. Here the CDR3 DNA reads TGTGCCAGCAGCTTAGCGGGGGGTGGCGTTGAGACCCAGTACTTC. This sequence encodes CASSLAGGGVETQYF.

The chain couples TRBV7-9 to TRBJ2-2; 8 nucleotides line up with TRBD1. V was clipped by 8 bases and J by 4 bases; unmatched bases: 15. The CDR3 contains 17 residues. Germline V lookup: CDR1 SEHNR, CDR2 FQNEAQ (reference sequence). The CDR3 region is CASPPVWAGGPTGELFF. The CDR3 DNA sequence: TGTGCCAGCCCCCCCGTGTGGGCAGGGGGCCCCACCGGGGAGCTGTTTTTT.

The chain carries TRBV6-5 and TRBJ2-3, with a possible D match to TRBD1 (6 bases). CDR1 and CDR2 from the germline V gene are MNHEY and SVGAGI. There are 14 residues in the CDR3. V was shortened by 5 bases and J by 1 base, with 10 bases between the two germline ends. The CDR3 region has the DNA TGTGCCAGCAGTCCCGCAGGGGGCACAGATACGCAGTATTTT. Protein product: CASSPAGGTDTQYF.

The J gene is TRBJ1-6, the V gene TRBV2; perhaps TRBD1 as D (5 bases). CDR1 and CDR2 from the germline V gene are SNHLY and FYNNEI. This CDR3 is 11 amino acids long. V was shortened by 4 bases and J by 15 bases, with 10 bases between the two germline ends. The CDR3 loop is CASSVDTDLHF. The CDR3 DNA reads TGTGCCAGCAGTGTGGACACCGACCTCCACTTT.

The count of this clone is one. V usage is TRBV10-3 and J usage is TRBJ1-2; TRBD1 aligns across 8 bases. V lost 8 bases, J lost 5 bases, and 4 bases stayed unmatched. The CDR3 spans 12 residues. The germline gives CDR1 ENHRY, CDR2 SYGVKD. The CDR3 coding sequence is TGTGCCATCTTCGGGACAGGTTATGGCTACACCTTC. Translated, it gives CAIFGTGYGYTF.

CDR3 nucleotide sequence: TGTGCCAGCAGCTTAGCTCTGAGCTCCTATAATTCACCCCTCCACTTT. This sequence encodes CASSLALSSYNSPLHF. This sequence joins TRBV7-2 and TRBJ1-6; D gene ambiguous. CDR3 size: 16 residues. Germline CDR1 SGHTA, CDR2 FQGNSA. The V and J ends lost 0 bases and 0 bases respectively, with 6 bases between them.

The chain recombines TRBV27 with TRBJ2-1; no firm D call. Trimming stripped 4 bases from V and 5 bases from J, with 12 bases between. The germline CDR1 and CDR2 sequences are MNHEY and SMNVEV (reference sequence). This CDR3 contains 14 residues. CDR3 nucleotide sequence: TGTGCCAGCAGTTATCGTAACCCAAACAATGAGCAGTTCTTC. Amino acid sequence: CASSYRNPNNEQFF.

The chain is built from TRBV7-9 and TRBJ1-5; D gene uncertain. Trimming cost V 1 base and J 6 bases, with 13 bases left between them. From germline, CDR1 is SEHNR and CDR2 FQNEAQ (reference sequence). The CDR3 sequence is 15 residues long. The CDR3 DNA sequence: TGTGCCAGCAGCTTAGGGGCGAAGCTAACTCAGCCCCAGCATTTT. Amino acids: CASSLGAKLTQPQHF.

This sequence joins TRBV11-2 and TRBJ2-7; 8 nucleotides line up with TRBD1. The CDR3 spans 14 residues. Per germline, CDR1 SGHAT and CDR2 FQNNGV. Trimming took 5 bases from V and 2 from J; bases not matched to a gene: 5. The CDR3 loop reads CASSPDRATYEQYF. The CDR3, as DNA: TGTGCCAGCAGCCCGGACAGGGCCACCTACGAGCAGTACTTC.

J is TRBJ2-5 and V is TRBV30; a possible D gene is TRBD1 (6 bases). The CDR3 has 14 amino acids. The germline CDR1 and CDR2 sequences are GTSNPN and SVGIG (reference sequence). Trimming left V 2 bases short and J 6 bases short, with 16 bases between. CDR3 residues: CAWSPLLGAKTQYF. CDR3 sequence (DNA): TGTGCCTGGAGTCCCCTTTTGGGGGCGAAGACCCAGTACTTC.

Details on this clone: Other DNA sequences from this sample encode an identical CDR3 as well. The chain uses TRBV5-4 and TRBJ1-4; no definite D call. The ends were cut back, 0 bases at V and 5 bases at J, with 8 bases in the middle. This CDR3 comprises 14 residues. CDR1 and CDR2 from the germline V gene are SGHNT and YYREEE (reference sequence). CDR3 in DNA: TGTGCCAGCAGCTTGGGGACCGAAAATGAAAAACTGTTTTTT. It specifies CASSLGTENEKLFF.

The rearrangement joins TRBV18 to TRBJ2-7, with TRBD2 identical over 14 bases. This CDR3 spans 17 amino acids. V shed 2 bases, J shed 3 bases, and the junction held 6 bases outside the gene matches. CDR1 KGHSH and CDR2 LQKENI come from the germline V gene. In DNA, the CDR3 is TGTGCCAGCTCACCAAGGGGACTAGCGGGGGAGTTCTACGAGCAGTACTTC. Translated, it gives CASSPRGLAGEFYEQYF.

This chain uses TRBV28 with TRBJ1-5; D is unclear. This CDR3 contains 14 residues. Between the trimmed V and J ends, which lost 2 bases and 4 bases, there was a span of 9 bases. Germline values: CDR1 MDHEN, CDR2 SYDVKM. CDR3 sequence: CASSLRGINQPQHF. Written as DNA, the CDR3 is TGTGCCAGCAGTTTAAGAGGCATTAATCAGCCCCAGCATTTT.

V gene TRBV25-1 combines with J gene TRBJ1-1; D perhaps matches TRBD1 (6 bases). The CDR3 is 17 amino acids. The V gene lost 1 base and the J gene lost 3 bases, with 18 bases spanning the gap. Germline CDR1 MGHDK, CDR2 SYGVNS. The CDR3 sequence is CASSESYWGGKDTEAFF. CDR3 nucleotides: TGTGCCAGCAGTGAATCATACTGGGGGGGCAAGGACACTGAAGCTTTCTTT.

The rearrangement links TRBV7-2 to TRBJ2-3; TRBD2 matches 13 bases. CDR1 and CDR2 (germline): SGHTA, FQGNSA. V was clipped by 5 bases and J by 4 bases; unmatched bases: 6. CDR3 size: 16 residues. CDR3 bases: TGTGCCAGCAGCCTACTAGCGGGGGGGCTAGCAGATACGCAGTATTTT. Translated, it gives CASSLLAGGLADTQYF. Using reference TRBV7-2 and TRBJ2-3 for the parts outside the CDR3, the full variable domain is GAGVSQSPSNKVTEKGKDVELRCDPISGHTALYWYRQSLGQGLEFLIYFQGNSAPDKSGLPSDRFSAERTGGSVSTLTIQRTQQEDSAVYLCASSLLAGGLADTQYFGPGTRLTVL.

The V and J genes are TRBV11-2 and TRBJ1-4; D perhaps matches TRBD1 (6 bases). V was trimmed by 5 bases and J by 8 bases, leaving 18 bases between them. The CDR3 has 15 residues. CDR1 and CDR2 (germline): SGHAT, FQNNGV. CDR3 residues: CASSGRRGALEKLFF. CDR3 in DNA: TGTGCCAGCAGCGGAAGACGGGGGGCCCTAGAAAAACTGTTTTTT.

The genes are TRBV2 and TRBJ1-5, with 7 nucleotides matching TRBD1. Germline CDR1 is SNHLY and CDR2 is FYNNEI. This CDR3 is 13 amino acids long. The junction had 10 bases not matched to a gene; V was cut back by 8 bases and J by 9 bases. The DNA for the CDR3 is TGTGCCAGCGGGACAGCCCAGCGGGGGCCCCAGCATTTT. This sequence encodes CASGTAQRGPQHF.

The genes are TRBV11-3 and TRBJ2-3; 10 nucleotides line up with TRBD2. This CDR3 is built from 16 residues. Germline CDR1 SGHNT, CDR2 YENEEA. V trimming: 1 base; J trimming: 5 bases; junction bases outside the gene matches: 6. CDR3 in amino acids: CASSLVSGGAQDTQYF. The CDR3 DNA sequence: TGTGCCAGCAGCTTAGTAAGCGGGGGGGCCCAAGATACGCAGTATTTT. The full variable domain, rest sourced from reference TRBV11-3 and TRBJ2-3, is EAGVVQSPRYKIIEKKQPVAFWCNPISGHNTLYWYLQNLGQGPELLIRYENEEAVDDSQLPKDRFSAERLKGVDSTLKIQPAELGDSAVYLCASSLVSGGAQDTQYFGPGTRLTVL.

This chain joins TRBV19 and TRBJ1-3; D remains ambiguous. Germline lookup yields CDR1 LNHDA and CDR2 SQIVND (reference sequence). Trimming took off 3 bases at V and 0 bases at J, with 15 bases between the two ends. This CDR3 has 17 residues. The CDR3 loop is CASSIYYGESSGNTIYF. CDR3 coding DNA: TGTGCCAGTAGTATTTATTACGGGGAGAGCTCTGGAAACACCATATATTTT.

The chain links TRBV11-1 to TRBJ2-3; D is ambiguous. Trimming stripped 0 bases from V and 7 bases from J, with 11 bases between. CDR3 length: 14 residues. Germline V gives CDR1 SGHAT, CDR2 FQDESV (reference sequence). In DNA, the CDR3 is TGTGCCAGCAGCTTAGCCATAGAGTCCCATACGCAGTATTTT. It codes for CASSLAIESHTQYF.

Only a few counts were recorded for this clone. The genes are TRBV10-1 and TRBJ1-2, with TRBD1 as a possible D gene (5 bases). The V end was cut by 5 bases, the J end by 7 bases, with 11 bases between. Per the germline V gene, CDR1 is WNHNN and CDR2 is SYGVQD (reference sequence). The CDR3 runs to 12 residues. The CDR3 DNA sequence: TGCGCCAGCAGTTCAGGGAGTCTTGGCTACACCTTC. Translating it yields CASSSGSLGYTF.

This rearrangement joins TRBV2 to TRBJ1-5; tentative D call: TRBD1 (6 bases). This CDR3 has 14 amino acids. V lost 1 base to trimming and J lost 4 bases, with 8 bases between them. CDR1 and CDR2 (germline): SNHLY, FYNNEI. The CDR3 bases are TGTGCCAGCAGTGAAGGGCAGGGGAATCAGCCCCAGCATTTT. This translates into CASSEGQGNQPQHF.

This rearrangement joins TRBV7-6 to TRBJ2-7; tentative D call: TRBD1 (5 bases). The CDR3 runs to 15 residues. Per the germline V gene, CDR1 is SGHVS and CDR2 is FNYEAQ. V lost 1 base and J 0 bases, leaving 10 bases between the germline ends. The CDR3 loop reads CASSLEGSSSYEQYF. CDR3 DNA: TGTGCCAGCAGCTTAGAGGGGTCGAGCTCCTACGAGCAGTACTTC. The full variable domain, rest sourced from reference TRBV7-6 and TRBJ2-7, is GAGVSQSPRYKVTKRGQDVALRCDPISGHVSLYWYRQALGQGPEFLTYFNYEAQQDKSGLPNDRFSAERPEGSISTLTIQRTEQRDSAMYRCASSLEGSSSYEQYFGPGTRLTVT.

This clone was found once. The CDR3 DNA reads as TGTGCCAGCAGCCCCTGGGGGGGGGAAGATACGCAGTATTTT. Encoded protein: CASSPWGGEDTQYF. The rearrangement links TRBV5-5 to TRBJ2-3; 7 nucleotides agree with TRBD2. Germline CDR1 reads SGHKS; CDR2 reads YYEKEE (reference sequence). This CDR3 region has 14 residues. After removal of 4 bases from V and 5 bases from J, the junction contained 7 bases not matched to a gene.

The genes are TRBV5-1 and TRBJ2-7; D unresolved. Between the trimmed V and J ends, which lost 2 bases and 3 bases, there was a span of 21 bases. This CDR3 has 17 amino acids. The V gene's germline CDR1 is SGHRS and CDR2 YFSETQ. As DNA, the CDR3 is TGCGCCAGCAGCTTATTATACCACATCGACGGAGTCTACGAGCAGTACTTC. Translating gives CASSLLYHIDGVYEQYF.

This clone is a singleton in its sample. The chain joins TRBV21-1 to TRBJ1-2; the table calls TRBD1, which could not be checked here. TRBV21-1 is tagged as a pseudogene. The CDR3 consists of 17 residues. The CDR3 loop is CASSKVRQGALGYGYTF. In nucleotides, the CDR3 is TGTGCCAGCAGCAAAGTACGACAGGGGGCGCTGGGCTATGGCTACACCTTC.